This T cell receptor beta chain was documented in a study of T cell clusters in autoimmune cytopenias. About the research overall: The mean age of healthy donor controls was almost 57 years, the median roughly 60 years. Per sample, median TRB depth was about 52,000 reads, yielding a median around 2,400 distinct clonotypes.

Multiplex touch-down PCR amplified TRB using TRB-A and TRB-B pools in one tube. Reanalyzing the multiplex PCR reads, TCRdb keeps one entry per CDR3 protein, without DNA. The sample totals about 11,000 distinct CDR3 sequences; its top ten clones hold 23%. The CDR3 extends over 17 amino acids. Germline CDR1 SGHTA, CDR2 FQGNSA. Some 38,000 genome equivalents of blood DNA were amplified for TRB. These data are also associated with another study on T cell repertoires in aging, cancer and after chemotherapy. That paper states: Six age groups, ranging from 30 or younger to 70 or older, included the donors. In healthy donors, age-related TCR diversity loss mainly reflected lost richness.

This rearrangement joins TRBV7-2 to TRBJ2-6; TCRdb's D call of TRBD1 is untestable without DNA. The sequencing sample was made of peripheral blood. This TCR was sampled from a human donor in good health. The CDR3: CASSPGGTYTGANVLTF.